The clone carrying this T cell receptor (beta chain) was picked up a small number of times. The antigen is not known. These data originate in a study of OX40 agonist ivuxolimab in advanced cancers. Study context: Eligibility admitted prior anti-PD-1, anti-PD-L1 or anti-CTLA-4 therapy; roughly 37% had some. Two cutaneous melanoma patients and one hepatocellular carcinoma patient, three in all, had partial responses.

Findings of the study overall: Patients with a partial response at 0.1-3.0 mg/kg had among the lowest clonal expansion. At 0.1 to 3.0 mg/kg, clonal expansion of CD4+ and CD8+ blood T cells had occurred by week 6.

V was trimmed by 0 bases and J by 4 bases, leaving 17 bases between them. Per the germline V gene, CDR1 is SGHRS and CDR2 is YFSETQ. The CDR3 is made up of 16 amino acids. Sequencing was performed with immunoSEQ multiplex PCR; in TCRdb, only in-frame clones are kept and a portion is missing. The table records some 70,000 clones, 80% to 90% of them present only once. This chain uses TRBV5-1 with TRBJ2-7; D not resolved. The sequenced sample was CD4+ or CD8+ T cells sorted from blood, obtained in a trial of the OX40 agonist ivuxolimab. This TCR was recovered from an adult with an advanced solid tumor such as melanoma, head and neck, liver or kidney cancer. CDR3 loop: CASSLGPSVESYEQYF. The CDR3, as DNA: TGCGCCAGCAGCTTGGGGCCCTCGGTTGAGTCGTACGAGCAGTACTTC.